This T cell receptor beta chain was captured by sequencing in a study of regulatory T cells in long-lasting Graves disease (dated by TCRdb to the early 2020s). Broadly, across the study: In the newly diagnosed Graves' disease group, patients had been taking antithyroid drugs for less than 3 months. This study used TCR sequencing and RNA sequencing of peripheral blood to compare persistent Graves' disease patients against newly diagnosed Graves' disease patients. The study took place in China and was registered as a clinical trial. A total of roughly 33 samples underwent TCR sequencing: about 13 from persistent and about 20 from newly diagnosed Graves' disease patients. The paper's findings and limits, for the study overall: The study examined only peripheral blood because the primary lesion, thyroid tissue, could not be accessed. Compared with newly diagnosed patients, patients with persistent Graves' disease had lower TCR Shannon entropy and fewer highly expanded clones, which suggests clonal expansion. Patients with persistent disease shared more public clonotypes (approximately 2,500) than newly diagnosed patients did (966). Sequencing and analysis were limited to the TCR beta chain. The small sample size was acknowledged by the authors as a limitation that may reduce accuracy.

According to the study, the label for this sample's time point signals: newly diagnosed GD, antithyroid drugs for less than 3 months. For both TCR sequencing and RNA sequencing, RNA was extracted from PBMCs in TRIzol. The diagnosis of Graves' disease was made according to American Thyroid Association guidelines. The patients came from an endocrinology department in Xi'an, China. Each patient gave about 8.1 milliliters of peripheral blood, collected in an EDTA anticoagulant tube. Ficoll Paque Plus density gradient separation was used to isolate PBMCs, and no further T cell sorting was performed. An Agilent 2100 Bioanalyzer and agarose gel were used to check RNA quality, and a NanoDrop 2000 was used to measure RNA concentration. Note on this clonotype: Its antigen target is currently unknown. Base quality data are lacking; no much larger clone is found one base away.

Libraries were prepared through multiplex PCR. Sequencing instrument: Illumina HiSeq 4000. To build TCR beta libraries, CDR3 regions were amplified by Arm-PCR using iRepertoire HTBI primers. Before sequencing, the PCR products underwent gel purification. The source study handled its data this way. Gene usage analysis of CDR3 amino acid clonotypes relied on the 60 or so TRBV and 15 or so TRBJ segments identified across samples. Filtered high-quality paired reads were merged into contigs using COPE and FqMerger. BLAST was used to align contigs to IMGT TRBV, TRBD and TRBJ reference genes, with CDR3 defined following IMGT. Highly expanded clones were defined as clonotypes with a frequency above 0.1%. Repertoire diversity was measured by Shannon entropy, and V-J evenness by the Gini coefficient. Clonotypes shared by more than one individual were considered public. Through fastp at Q25 and MiXCR, TCRdb rebuilt clones from the public reads, retaining in-frame beta chains. One record per CDR3 amino acid sequence lists the most common genes and DNA. The V and J calls here are based on TCRdb, not the publication. Across this sample there are approximately 210,000 distinct CDR3 sequences, with about 16% seen only once. Less than 25% of the sample goes to the ten largest clones.

The sample consisted of peripheral blood mononuclear cells (PBMCs), taken at new diagnosis, from a patient treated with antithyroid drugs. This clonotype originated in a female donor with Graves disease.

The CDR3 region reads CASSFLDEQFF. The sequence in DNA is TGTGCCAGCAGCTTCCTCGACGAGCAGTTCTTC. The sequence is built from TRBV7-9 and TRBJ2-1, with the D gene call left open. CDR1 is given as SEHNR and CDR2 as FQNEAQ, both from the germline V gene (reference sequence). The CDR3, from cysteine to phenylalanine, totals 11 residues. The only DNA kept is the CDR3, 33 bases in frame from the first base. V is shortened by 3 bases, J by 10 bases, and the region joining them spans 7 bases.